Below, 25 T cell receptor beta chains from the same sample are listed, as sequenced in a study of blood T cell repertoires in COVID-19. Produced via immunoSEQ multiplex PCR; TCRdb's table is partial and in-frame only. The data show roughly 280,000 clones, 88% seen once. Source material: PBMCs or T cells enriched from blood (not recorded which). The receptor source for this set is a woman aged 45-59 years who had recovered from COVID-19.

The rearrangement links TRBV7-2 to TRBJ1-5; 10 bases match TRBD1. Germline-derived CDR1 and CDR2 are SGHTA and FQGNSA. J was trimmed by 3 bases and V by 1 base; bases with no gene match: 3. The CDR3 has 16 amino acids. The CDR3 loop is CASSLGGQGFNQPQHF. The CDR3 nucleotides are TGTGCCAGCAGCTTAGGGGGACAGGGGTTCAATCAGCCCCAGCATTTT. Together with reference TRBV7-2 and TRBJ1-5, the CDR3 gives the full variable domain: GAGVSQSPSNKVTEKGKDVELRCDPISGHTALYWYRQSLGQGLEFLIYFQGNSAPDKSGLPSDRFSAERTGGSVSTLTIQRTQQEDSAVYLCASSLGGQGFNQPQHFGDGTRLSIL.

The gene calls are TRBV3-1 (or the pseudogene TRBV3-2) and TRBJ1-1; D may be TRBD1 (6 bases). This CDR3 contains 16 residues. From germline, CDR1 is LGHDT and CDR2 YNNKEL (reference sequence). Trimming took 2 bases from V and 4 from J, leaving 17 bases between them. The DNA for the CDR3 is TGTGCCAGCAGCCAACGCTCGATGGGGGGGCTCACTGAAGCTTTCTTT. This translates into CASSQRSMGGLTEAFF.

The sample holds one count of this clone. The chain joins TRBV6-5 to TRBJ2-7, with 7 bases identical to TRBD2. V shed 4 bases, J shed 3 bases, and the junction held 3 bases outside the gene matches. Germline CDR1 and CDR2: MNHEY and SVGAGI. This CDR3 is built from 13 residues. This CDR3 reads CASSLGLVYEQYF. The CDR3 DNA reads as TGTGCCAGCAGTTTAGGACTAGTCTACGAGCAGTACTTC.

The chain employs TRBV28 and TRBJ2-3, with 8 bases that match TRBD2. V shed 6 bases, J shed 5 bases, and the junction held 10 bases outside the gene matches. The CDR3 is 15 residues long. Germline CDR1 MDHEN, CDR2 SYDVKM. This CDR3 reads CASSPGGARGDTQYF. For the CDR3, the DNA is TGTGCCAGCAGCCCCGGGGGGGCGCGAGGAGATACGCAGTATTTT.

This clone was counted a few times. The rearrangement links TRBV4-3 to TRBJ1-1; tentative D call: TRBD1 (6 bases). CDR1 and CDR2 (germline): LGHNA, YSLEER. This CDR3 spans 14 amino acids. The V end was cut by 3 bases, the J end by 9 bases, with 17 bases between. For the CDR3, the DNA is TGCGCCAGCAGCCACGCCGCTGAGAGGGGGAAAGCTTTCTTT. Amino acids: CASSHAAERGKAFF.

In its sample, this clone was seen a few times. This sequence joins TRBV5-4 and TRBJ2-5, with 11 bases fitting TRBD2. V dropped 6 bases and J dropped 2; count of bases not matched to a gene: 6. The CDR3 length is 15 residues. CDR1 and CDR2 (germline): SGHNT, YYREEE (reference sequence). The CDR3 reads CASTIRLAGQETQYF. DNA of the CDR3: TGTGCCAGCACCATTCGACTAGCGGGACAAGAGACCCAGTACTTC.

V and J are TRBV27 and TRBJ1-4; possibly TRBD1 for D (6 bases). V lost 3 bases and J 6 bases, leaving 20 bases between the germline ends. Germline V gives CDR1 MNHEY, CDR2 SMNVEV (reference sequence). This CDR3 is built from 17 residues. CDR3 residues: CASSLTTSGRGYEKLFF. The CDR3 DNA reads TGTGCCAGCAGTTTGACCACTTCGGGCAGGGGTTATGAAAAACTGTTTTTT.

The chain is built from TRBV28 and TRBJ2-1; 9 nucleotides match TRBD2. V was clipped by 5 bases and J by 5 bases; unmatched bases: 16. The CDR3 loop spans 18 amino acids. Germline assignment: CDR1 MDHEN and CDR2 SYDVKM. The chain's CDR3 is CASSTPALAGRINNEQFF. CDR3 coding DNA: TGTGCCAGCAGTACCCCCGCCCTAGCGGGAAGAATCAACAATGAGCAGTTCTTC.

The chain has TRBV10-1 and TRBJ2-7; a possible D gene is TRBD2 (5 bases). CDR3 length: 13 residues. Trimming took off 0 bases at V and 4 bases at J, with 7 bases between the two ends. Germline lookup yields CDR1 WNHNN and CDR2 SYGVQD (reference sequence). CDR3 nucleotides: TGCGCCAGCAGTGAGTCGGGAGTTTACGAGCAGTACTTC. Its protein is CASSESGVYEQYF.

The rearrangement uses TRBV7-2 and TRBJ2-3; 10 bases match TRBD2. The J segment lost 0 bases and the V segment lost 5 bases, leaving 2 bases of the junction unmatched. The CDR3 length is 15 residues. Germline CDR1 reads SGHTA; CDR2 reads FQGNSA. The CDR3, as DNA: TGTGCCAGCAGCCAAGCGGGAGGGAGCACAGATACGCAGTATTTT. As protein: CASSQAGGSTDTQYF.

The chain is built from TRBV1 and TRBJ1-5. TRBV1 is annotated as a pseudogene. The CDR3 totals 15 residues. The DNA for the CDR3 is TGCACCAGCAGCCAAGGGAGGGCTAGCAATCAGCCCCAGCATTTT. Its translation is CTSSQGRASNQPQHF.

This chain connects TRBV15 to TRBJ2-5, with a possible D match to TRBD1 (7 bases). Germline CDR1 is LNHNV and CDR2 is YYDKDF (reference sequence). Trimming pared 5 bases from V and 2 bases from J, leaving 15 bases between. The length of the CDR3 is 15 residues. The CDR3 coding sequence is TGTGCCACCAGCGGCCAGACAGGGAGGCAAGAGACCCAGTACTTC. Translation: CATSGQTGRQETQYF.

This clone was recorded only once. CDR3 in DNA: TGTGCCAGCAGTTTCCTGGACGGACTACTGTTTAATGAAAAACTGTTTTTT. It is translated as CASSFLDGLLFNEKLFF. V usage is TRBV28 and J usage is TRBJ1-4, with unresolved D. This CDR3 spans 17 amino acids. CDR1 MDHEN and CDR2 SYDVKM come from the germline V gene. Trimming stripped 3 bases from V and 4 bases from J, with 18 bases between.

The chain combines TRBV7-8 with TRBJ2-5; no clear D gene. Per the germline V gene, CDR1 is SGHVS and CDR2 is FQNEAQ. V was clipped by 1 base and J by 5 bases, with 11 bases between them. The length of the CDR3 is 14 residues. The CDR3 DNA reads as TGTGCCAGCAGCTTAGTGCCCAATCGGGAGACCCAGTACTTC. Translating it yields CASSLVPNRETQYF.

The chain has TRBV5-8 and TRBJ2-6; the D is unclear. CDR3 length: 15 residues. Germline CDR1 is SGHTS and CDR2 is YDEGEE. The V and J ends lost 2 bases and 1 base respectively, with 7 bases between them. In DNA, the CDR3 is TGTGCCAGCAGCTTAACTCGGTCTGGGGCCAACGTCCTGACTTTC. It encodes CASSLTRSGANVLTF.

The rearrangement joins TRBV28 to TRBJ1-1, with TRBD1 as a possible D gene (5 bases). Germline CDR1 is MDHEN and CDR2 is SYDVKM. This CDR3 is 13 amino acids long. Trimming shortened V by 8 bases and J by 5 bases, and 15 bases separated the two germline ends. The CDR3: CASYQTDSTEAFF. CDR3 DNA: TGTGCCAGCTACCAGACAGACTCTACTGAAGCTTTCTTT.

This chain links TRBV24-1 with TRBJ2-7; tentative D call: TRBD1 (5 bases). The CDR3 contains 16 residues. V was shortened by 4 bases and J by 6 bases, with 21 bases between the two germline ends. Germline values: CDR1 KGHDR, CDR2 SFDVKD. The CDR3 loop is CATSDPSQGSSGEQYF. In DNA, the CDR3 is TGTGCCACCAGTGACCCCTCGCAGGGCTCTTCGGGCGAGCAGTACTTC.

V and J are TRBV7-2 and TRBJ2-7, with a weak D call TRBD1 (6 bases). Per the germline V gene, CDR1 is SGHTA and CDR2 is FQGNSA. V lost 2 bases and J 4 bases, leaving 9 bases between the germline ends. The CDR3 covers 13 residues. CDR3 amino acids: CASSLYREYEQYF. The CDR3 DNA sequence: TGTGCCAGCAGCTTATACAGGGAGTACGAGCAGTACTTC. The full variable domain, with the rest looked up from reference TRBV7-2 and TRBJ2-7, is GAGVSQSPSNKVTEKGKDVELRCDPISGHTALYWYRQSLGQGLEFLIYFQGNSAPDKSGLPSDRFSAERTGGSVSTLTIQRTQQEDSAVYLCASSLYREYEQYFGPGTRLTVT.

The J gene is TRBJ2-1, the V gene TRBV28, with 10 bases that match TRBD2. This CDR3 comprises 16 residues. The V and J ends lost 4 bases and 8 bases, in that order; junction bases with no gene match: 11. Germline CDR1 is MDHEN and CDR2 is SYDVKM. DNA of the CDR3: TGTGCCAGCAGTTCGACCTCGACTAGCGGGTACGATGAGCAGTTCTTC. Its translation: CASSSTSTSGYDEQFF. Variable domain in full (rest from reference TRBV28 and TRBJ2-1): DVKVTQSSRYLVKRTGEKVFLECVQDMDHENMFWYRQDPGLGLRLIYFSYDVKMKEKGDIPEGYSVSREKKERFSLILESASTNQTSMYLCASSSTSTSGYDEQFFGPGTRLTVL.

The CDR3 DNA reads TGTGCCATCAGTGGGGGGGACAGGGGCAACGAGCAGTACTTC. This codes for CAISGGDRGNEQYF. The gene calls are TRBV10-3 and TRBJ2-7; 10 nucleotides agree with TRBD1. V dropped 4 bases and J dropped 5; count of bases not matched to a gene: 5. This CDR3 has 14 amino acids. In germline, CDR1 is ENHRY, CDR2 SYGVKD.

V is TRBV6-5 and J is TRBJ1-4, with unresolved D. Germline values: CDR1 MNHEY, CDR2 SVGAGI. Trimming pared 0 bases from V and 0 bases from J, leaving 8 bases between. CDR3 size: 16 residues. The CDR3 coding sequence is TGTGCCAGCAGTTACTCGAGCGCTTCAACTAATGAAAAACTGTTTTTT. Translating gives CASSYSSASTNEKLFF.

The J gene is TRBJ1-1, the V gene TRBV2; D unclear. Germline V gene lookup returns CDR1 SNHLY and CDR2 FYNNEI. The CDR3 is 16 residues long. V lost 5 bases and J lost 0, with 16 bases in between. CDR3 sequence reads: CASSKDQILMNTEAFF. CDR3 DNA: TGTGCCAGCAGTAAAGACCAGATTCTGATGAACACTGAAGCTTTCTTT.

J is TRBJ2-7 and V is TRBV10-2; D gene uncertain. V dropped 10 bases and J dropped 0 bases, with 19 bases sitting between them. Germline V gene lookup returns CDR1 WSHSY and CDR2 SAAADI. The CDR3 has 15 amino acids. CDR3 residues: CATLLNTSSSYEQYF. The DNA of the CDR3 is TGCGCCACCCTTCTCAATACGAGCTCCTCCTACGAGCAGTACTTC.

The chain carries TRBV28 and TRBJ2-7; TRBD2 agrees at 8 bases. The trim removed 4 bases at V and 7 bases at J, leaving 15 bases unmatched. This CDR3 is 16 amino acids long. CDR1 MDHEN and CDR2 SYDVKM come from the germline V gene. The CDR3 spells CASSSPGGASGKEQYF. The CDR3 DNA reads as TGTGCCAGCAGTTCCCCCGGGGGGGCGAGCGGGAAGGAGCAGTACTTC. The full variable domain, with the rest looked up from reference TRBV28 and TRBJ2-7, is DVKVTQSSRYLVKRTGEKVFLECVQDMDHENMFWYRQDPGLGLRLIYFSYDVKMKEKGDIPEGYSVSREKKERFSLILESASTNQTSMYLCASSSPGGASGKEQYFGPGTRLTVT.

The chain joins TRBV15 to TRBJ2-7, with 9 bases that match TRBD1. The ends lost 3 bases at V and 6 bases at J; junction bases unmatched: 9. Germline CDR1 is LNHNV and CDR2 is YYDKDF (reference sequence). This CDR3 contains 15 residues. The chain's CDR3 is CATSRGDRVRLEQYF. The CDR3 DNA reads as TGTGCCACCAGCAGGGGGGACAGGGTACGACTCGAGCAGTACTTC.